This is a list of T cell receptor beta chains from one sample in a study of blood T cell repertoires in COVID-19. Produced via immunoSEQ multiplex PCR; TCRdb's table is partial and in-frame only. The data show 200,000 to 250,000 clones, roughly 82% seen once. The sequenced material came from peripheral blood. The receptors stem from a woman aged 70 to 79 with acute or convalescent COVID-19. Both conserved end residues are part of each CDR3. Each record gives: CDR3 protein, CDR3 DNA, J gene, V gene, D gene, clone size. The D gene is left open where the match is weak. Clone size, where shown, is once, few, many, or a class for clones that have expanded.

CDR3aa: CASSFRGTGGYYEQYF; CDR3nt: TGTGCCAGCAGCTTTAGGGGAACAGGGGGCTACTACGAGCAGTACTTC; j_gene: TRBJ2-7; v_gene: TRBV11-3; d_gene: TRBD1; abundance: -
CDR3aa: CASSAGQGMEYF; CDR3nt: TGCGCCAGCAGCGCGGGACAGGGCATGGAGTACTTC; j_gene: TRBJ2-7; v_gene: TRBV5-1; d_gene: TRBD1; abundance: -
CDR3aa: CASSPGQGNDMNTEAFF; CDR3nt: TGTGCCAGCAGCCCGGGACAGGGCAACGACATGAACACTGAAGCTTTCTTT; j_gene: TRBJ1-1; v_gene: TRBV5-8; d_gene: TRBD1; abundance: -
CDR3aa: CASSLAGGNEQFF; CDR3nt: TGTGCCAGCAGTCTAGCGGGGGGGAATGAGCAGTTCTTC; j_gene: TRBJ2-1; v_gene: TRBV3-1/TRBV3-2; d_gene: TRBD2; abundance: -
CDR3aa: CASSQDAPGLGSDTQYF; CDR3nt: TGTGCCAGCAGCCAAGACGCACCGGGACTAGGGTCAGATACGCAGTATTTT; j_gene: TRBJ2-3; v_gene: TRBV3-1/TRBV3-2; d_gene: TRBD2; abundance: -
CDR3aa: CAFNRPLGTEAFF; CDR3nt: TGTGCCTTTAACAGGCCCCTGGGCACTGAAGCTTTCTTT; j_gene: TRBJ1-1; v_gene: TRBV30; d_gene: -; abundance: -
CDR3aa: CASSSLGGRRAYGYTF; CDR3nt: TGTGCCAGCAGTTCCCTCGGGGGGCGAAGGGCCTATGGCTACACCTTC; j_gene: TRBJ1-2; v_gene: TRBV27; d_gene: -; abundance: -
CDR3aa: CASSPETGEAFF; CDR3nt: TGTGCCAGCTCACCGGAGACGGGAGAAGCTTTCTTT; j_gene: TRBJ1-1; v_gene: TRBV18; d_gene: -; abundance: -
CDR3aa: CASSTTSGGARETQYF; CDR3nt: TGCGCCAGCAGCACTACTAGCGGGGGGGCCAGAGAGACCCAGTACTTC; j_gene: TRBJ2-5; v_gene: TRBV5-1; d_gene: TRBD2; abundance: -
CDR3aa: CASSARGGEQFF; CDR3nt: TGTGCCAGCAGCGCCCGGGGGGGTGAGCAGTTCTTC; j_gene: TRBJ2-1; v_gene: TRBV7-9; d_gene: TRBD2; abundance: once
CDR3aa: CASLPQINNQPQHF; CDR3nt: TGTGCCAGCTTGCCGCAGATAAACAATCAGCCCCAGCATTTT; j_gene: TRBJ1-5; v_gene: TRBV6-6; d_gene: -; abundance: few
CDR3aa: CATGPGMNTEAFF; CDR3nt: TGTGCCACCGGACCGGGGATGAACACTGAAGCTTTCTTT; j_gene: TRBJ1-1; v_gene: TRBV7-9; d_gene: -; abundance: -
CDR3aa: CASSYSSGEGFYGYTF; CDR3nt: TGTGCCAGCAGTTACTCGTCAGGGGAGGGATTCTATGGCTACACCTTC; j_gene: TRBJ1-2; v_gene: TRBV6-5; d_gene: -; abundance: once
CDR3aa: CASSRLGGATGALNEQFF; CDR3nt: TGTGCCAGCAGCCGACTCGGGGGGGCTACAGGGGCCCTCAATGAGCAGTTCTTC; j_gene: TRBJ2-1; v_gene: TRBV7-9; d_gene: -; abundance: -
CDR3aa: CASRGTGAGYTF; CDR3nt: TGTGCCAGCAGGGGGACAGGCGCCGGCTACACCTTC; j_gene: TRBJ1-2; v_gene: TRBV6-5; d_gene: TRBD1; abundance: -
CDR3aa: CASSRGYLPSYEQYF; CDR3nt: TGTGCCAGCAGCCGGGGGTACCTGCCATCCTACGAGCAGTACTTC; j_gene: TRBJ2-7; v_gene: TRBV5-8; d_gene: -; abundance: -
CDR3aa: CASRATSFYEQYF; CDR3nt: TGTGCCAGCAGGGCGACTAGCTTCTACGAGCAGTACTTC; j_gene: TRBJ2-7; v_gene: TRBV2; d_gene: TRBD2; abundance: few
CDR3aa: CASSFAGRSGNTIYF; CDR3nt: TGTGCCAGCAGTTTTGCGGGGCGCAGTGGAAACACCATATATTTT; j_gene: TRBJ1-3; v_gene: TRBV28; d_gene: -; abundance: -
CDR3aa: CASSLFGQGTGTGELFF; CDR3nt: TGTGCCAGCAGTTTATTTGGACAGGGTACGGGCACCGGGGAGCTGTTTTTT; j_gene: TRBJ2-2; v_gene: TRBV27; d_gene: TRBD1; abundance: -
CDR3aa: CASSSGNYNSPLHF; CDR3nt: TGTGCCAGCAGCTCAGGGAACTATAATTCACCCCTCCACTTT; j_gene: TRBJ1-6; v_gene: TRBV7-2; d_gene: -; abundance: -
CDR3aa: CASSQGSSVNTGELFF; CDR3nt: TGTGCCAGCAGCCAAGGTTCGTCGGTTAACACCGGGGAGCTGTTTTTT; j_gene: TRBJ2-2; v_gene: TRBV4-2; d_gene: -; abundance: -
CDR3aa: CASTGTASSGANVLTF; CDR3nt: TGTGCCAGTACTGGTACAGCCAGCTCTGGGGCCAACGTCCTGACTTTC; j_gene: TRBJ2-6; v_gene: TRBV19; d_gene: -; abundance: once
CDR3aa: CASSHSSGYTF; CDR3nt: TGTGCCAGCAGCCACTCTTCTGGCTACACCTTC; j_gene: TRBJ1-2; v_gene: TRBV3-1/TRBV3-2; d_gene: -; abundance: -
CDR3aa: CASSSPGQGANEQFF; CDR3nt: TGTGCCAGCAGTTCCCCAGGACAGGGAGCGAATGAGCAGTTCTTC; j_gene: TRBJ2-1; v_gene: TRBV6-2/TRBV6-3; d_gene: TRBD1; abundance: -
CDR3aa: CATAAQANYGYTF; CDR3nt: TGTGCCACCGCGGCCCAAGCTAACTATGGCTACACCTTC; j_gene: TRBJ1-2; v_gene: TRBV2; d_gene: -; abundance: -
CDR3aa: CASSLDGLSYNEQFF; CDR3nt: TGTGCCAGCAGCCTTGACGGGTTATCCTACAATGAGCAGTTCTTC; j_gene: TRBJ2-1; v_gene: TRBV7-9; d_gene: -; abundance: few
CDR3aa: CASSKNRVREKLFF; CDR3nt: TGTGCCAGTAGTAAGAACAGGGTTCGGGAAAAACTGTTTTTT; j_gene: TRBJ1-4; v_gene: TRBV19; d_gene: -; abundance: once
CDR3aa: CASSYKSPDTQYF; CDR3nt: TGTGCCAGCAGTTACAAGAGTCCAGATACGCAGTATTTT; j_gene: TRBJ2-3; v_gene: TRBV6-2/TRBV6-3; d_gene: -; abundance: -
CDR3aa: CASSSTGMEENSPLHF; CDR3nt: TGTGCCAGCAGTTCTACAGGGATGGAGGAGAATTCACCCCTCCACTTT; j_gene: TRBJ1-6; v_gene: TRBV6-5; d_gene: -; abundance: -
CDR3aa: CASRPSDREDGTNEKLFF; CDR3nt: TGCGCCAGCAGGCCATCCGACAGGGAGGATGGAACTAATGAAAAACTGTTTTTT; j_gene: TRBJ1-4; v_gene: TRBV23-1; d_gene: TRBD1; abundance: -
CDR3aa: CASRDRGHQETQYF; CDR3nt: TGTGCCAGTAGGGACAGGGGCCACCAAGAGACCCAGTACTTC; j_gene: TRBJ2-5; v_gene: TRBV19; d_gene: TRBD1; abundance: -
CDR3aa: CASSVKQAGYNEQFF; CDR3nt: TGTGCCAGCAGTGTAAAACAGGCCGGGTACAATGAGCAGTTCTTC; j_gene: TRBJ2-1; v_gene: TRBV2; d_gene: -; abundance: -
CDR3aa: CASSTRQGAGDTEAFF; CDR3nt: TGTGCCAGCTCAACCAGACAGGGGGCAGGGGACACTGAAGCTTTCTTT; j_gene: TRBJ1-1; v_gene: TRBV18; d_gene: TRBD1; abundance: few
CDR3aa: CASSNSYQETQYF; CDR3nt: TGTGCCAGCAGCAACAGCTACCAAGAGACCCAGTACTTC; j_gene: TRBJ2-5; v_gene: TRBV12-3/TRBV12-4; d_gene: -; abundance: -
CDR3aa: CASSVPRGQGESPLHF; CDR3nt: TGTGCCAGCAGTGTTCCACGGGGACAGGGAGAGTCACCCCTCCACTTT; j_gene: TRBJ1-6; v_gene: TRBV2; d_gene: TRBD1; abundance: -
CDR3aa: CAISEATGQGGYGYTF; CDR3nt: TGTGCCATCAGTGAGGCTACTGGACAGGGGGGCTATGGCTACACCTTC; j_gene: TRBJ1-2; v_gene: TRBV10-3; d_gene: TRBD1; abundance: -
CDR3aa: CASREDRGVGGYTF; CDR3nt: TGTGCCAGCAGGGAGGACAGGGGGGTTGGTGGCTACACCTTC; j_gene: TRBJ1-2; v_gene: TRBV2; d_gene: TRBD1; abundance: -
CDR3aa: CASSSQGGGYGYTF; CDR3nt: TGTGCCAGCAGTAGCCAGGGAGGCGGTTATGGCTACACCTTC; j_gene: TRBJ1-2; v_gene: TRBV6-2/TRBV6-3; d_gene: -; abundance: -
CDR3aa: CALLGTEAFF; CDR3nt: TGTGCCCTTCTCGGGACTGAAGCTTTCTTT; j_gene: TRBJ1-1; v_gene: TRBV25-1; d_gene: -; abundance: -
CDR3aa: CASSLGTGGYEQYF; CDR3nt: TGCGCCAGCAGCCTAGGGACAGGGGGCTACGAGCAGTACTTC; j_gene: TRBJ2-7; v_gene: TRBV5-1; d_gene: TRBD1; abundance: once
CDR3aa: CASSSTSGQGYSPLHF; CDR3nt: TGTGCCAGCAGCTCCACCTCGGGACAGGGGTATTCACCCCTCCACTTT; j_gene: TRBJ1-6; v_gene: TRBV7-9; d_gene: TRBD1; abundance: few
CDR3aa: CASSPGGTSYQPQHF; CDR3nt: TGTGCCAGCAGCCCAGGGGGGACAAGCTATCAGCCCCAGCATTTT; j_gene: TRBJ1-5; v_gene: TRBV7-2; d_gene: TRBD1; abundance: many
CDR3aa: CASSRQEDYEQYF; CDR3nt: TGCGCCAGCAGCAGACAGGAGGACTACGAGCAGTACTTC; j_gene: TRBJ2-7; v_gene: TRBV10-1; d_gene: -; abundance: -